This T cell receptor (beta chain) was sequenced in a study of T cell changes during pregnancy in multiple sclerosis. Libraries were prepared by immunoSEQ multiplex PCR; TCRdb keeps only in-frame clonotypes and omits some of them. This table holds 55,000 to 65,000 clones, roughly 92% found once. This sequence was found in a female donor with multiple sclerosis, enrolled in a pregnancy study. Specimen: CD8+ T cells from peripheral blood mononuclear cells, collected in the third trimester of pregnancy.

The CDR3 spells CASSLTGTGELFF. The CDR3 DNA is TGTGCCAGCAGCCTAACAGGGACCGGGGAGCTGTTTTTT. J is TRBJ2-2 and V is TRBV7-9, with D perhaps matching TRBD1 (6 bases). Trimming removed 5 bases from V and 5 bases from J, with 9 bases in between. The length of the CDR3 is 13 residues. Germline V gene sequence: CDR1 SEHNR, CDR2 FQNEAQ (reference sequence).